A single sample is the source of the 23 T cell receptor beta chains below, sequenced in a study of metastatic and nonmetastatic thyroid tumors. Each patient went into thyroid surgery without having received any treatment. TCRdb redid the clone calls on the PCR reads using MiXCR. In the table there are about 15,000 clones, roughly 25% of which are singletons. The sequenced material came from tumor tissue. The receptors come from a female donor with papillary thyroid cancer or a benign thyroid nodule (not recorded which). Some clones in this sample may be carry-over from other donors' samples.

In its sample, this clone ranks as medium-sized (0.01 to 0.1%). Other nucleotide sequences in the sample specify the same CDR3. The chain recombines TRBV2 with TRBJ2-7; 9 nucleotides line up with TRBD2. The junction had 3 bases not matched to a gene; V was cut back by 1 base and J by 2 bases. The length of the CDR3 is 15 residues. Germline V gene lookup returns CDR1 SNHLY and CDR2 FYNNEI. CDR3 amino acids: CASSEEAGGPYEQYF. CDR3 DNA: TGTGCCAGCAGTGAAGAGGCGGGAGGGCCCTACGAGCAGTACTTC.

This clone showed up just a few times. Its ends do not fully match the called genes, so a read error is possible. The chain joins TRBV6-4 to TRBJ2-2, with TRBD1 identical over 7 bases. This CDR3 spans 15 amino acids. CDR1 is MRHNA and CDR2 is SNTAGT in the germline V gene. The CDR3 DNA reads as TGTGCCAGCGGTGACTCAGGGGGAGAAAACGGGGAGCTGTTTTTT. It encodes CASGDSGGENGELFF.

The rearrangement joins TRBV5-5 to TRBJ2-7; TRBD1 might be the D (5 bases). Per the germline V gene, CDR1 is SGHKS and CDR2 is YYEKEE (reference sequence). The CDR3 length is 12 residues. V lost 0 bases to trimming and J lost 6 bases, with 7 bases between them. In DNA form, the CDR3 reads TGTGCCAGCAGCTTGGGGACACGCGAGCAGTACTTC. It encodes CASSLGTREQYF.

Comments on this clone: Additional DNA sequences in this sample encode the identical CDR3. This sequence joins TRBV5-1 and TRBJ1-5; D is possibly TRBD1 (6 bases). This CDR3 is built from 19 residues. Trimming cost V 5 bases and J 9 bases, with 33 bases left between them. Germline values: CDR1 SGHRS, CDR2 YFSETQ. CDR3 residues: CASSPYPGQGRGQRRPQHF. The CDR3 DNA reads as TGCGCCAGCAGTCCCTACCCGGGGCAGGGGAGAGGACAGCGACGGCCCCAGCATTTT.

The table lists this clone with a few counts. V usage is TRBV27 and J usage is TRBJ2-2; D may be TRBD2 (6 bases). This CDR3 is 12 amino acids long. The V and J ends lost 6 bases and 8 bases respectively, with 10 bases between them. Germline V gene data show CDR1 as MNHEY and CDR2 as SMNVEV (reference sequence). The DNA for the CDR3 is TGTGCCAGCAGCCCGGGAGCAGGGGAGCTGTTTTTT. Its translation is CASSPGAGELFF.

This clone was detected ten times or more. V gene TRBV15 combines with J gene TRBJ2-3; 11 nucleotides line up with TRBD2. This CDR3 region has 19 residues. Germline V gene lookup returns CDR1 LNHNV and CDR2 YYDKDF (reference sequence). V was clipped by 0 bases and J by 3 bases; unmatched bases: 11. CDR3 DNA sequence: TGTGCCACCAGCAGAGAAAGGGGCCTAGCGGGAGGACAGACAGATACGCAGTATTTT. It translates to CATSRERGLAGGQTDTQYF.

This clone qualifies as medium-sized. The chain carries TRBV6-1 and TRBJ1-5, with 7 nucleotides matching TRBD1. Germline CDR1 and CDR2: MNHNS and SASEGT. CDR3 length: 15 amino acids. V trimming: 6 bases; J trimming: 5 bases; junction bases outside the gene matches: 10. The chain's CDR3 is CASRTTGVRHQPQHF. The CDR3 DNA sequence: TGTGCCAGCAGGACAACAGGGGTCCGTCATCAGCCCCAGCATTTT.

To note about this clone: The junction departs from germline at one end; a sequencing error may be responsible. The rearrangement uses TRBV12-3 or TRBV12-4 and TRBJ1-2; tentatively, D is TRBD1 (6 bases). The CDR3 sequence is 14 residues long. The CDR3 coding sequence is TGTGCCAGCATTTTAGCCGGGACATGTTATGGCTACACCTTC. Its translation: CASILAGTCYGYTF.

The rearrangement links TRBV4-1 to TRBJ2-1; D is ambiguous. Germline-derived CDR1 and CDR2 are MGHRA and YSYEKL. Trimming took 3 bases from V and 4 from J, leaving 1 base between them. The CDR3 totals 11 residues. In DNA, the CDR3 is TGCGCCAGCAGCCAGTACAATGAGCAGTTCTTC. It translates to CASSQYNEQFF.

This clone has only one observation. This chain connects TRBV18 to TRBJ2-2; 8 bases agree with TRBD2. From germline, CDR1 is KGHSH and CDR2 LQKENI. V gave up 5 bases and J gave up 7 bases; unmatched junction bases: 9. The CDR3 length is 15 residues. Here the CDR3 DNA reads TGTGCCAGCTCATCCGGGACTAGTTTTGGCGGGGAGCTGTTTTTT. Translated, it gives CASSSGTSFGGELFF.

This clone was detected a few times. The J gene is TRBJ2-7, the V gene TRBV11-1; 9 bases fit TRBD1. Per germline, CDR1 SGHAT and CDR2 FQDESV (reference sequence). The V and J ends lost 3 bases and 7 bases, in that order; junction bases with no gene match: 7. The CDR3 runs to 14 residues. DNA of the CDR3: TGTGCCAGCAGCTTCGGGACAGGGTTACAAGAGCAGTACTTC. This translates into CASSFGTGLQEQYF.

The genes are TRBV20-1 and TRBJ1-5; D is ambiguous. CDR1 and CDR2 (germline): DFQATT, SNEGSKA (reference sequence). V lost 6 bases and J lost 6, with 12 bases in between. The CDR3 is made up of 12 amino acids. The CDR3 loop is CSASDLLQPQHF. DNA of the CDR3: TGCAGTGCGTCAGACCTACTTCAGCCCCAGCATTTT.

This clone appeared many times. The chain couples TRBV28 to TRBJ2-1, with 9 bases lining up with TRBD2. After removal of 6 bases from V and 9 bases from J, the junction contained 18 bases not matched to a gene. Germline V gene lookup returns CDR1 MDHEN and CDR2 SYDVKM. The CDR3 spans 17 residues. CDR3 region: CASSPRQGLAGWGEQFF. As DNA, the CDR3 is TGTGCCAGCAGCCCTAGACAGGGCCTAGCGGGATGGGGTGAGCAGTTCTTC.

This clone came up many times. The chain employs TRBV20-1 and TRBJ2-1, with a weak D call TRBD2 (5 bases). CDR3 length equals 14 residues. V lost 6 bases, J lost 8 bases, and 20 bases lay in between. Germline CDR1 is DFQATT and CDR2 is SNEGSKA (reference sequence). CDR3 sequence (DNA): TGCAGTGCGAGCGGAAGTCGAGTAGGGCATGAGCAGTTCTTC. Encoded protein: CSASGSRVGHEQFF.

The rearrangement links TRBV20-1 to TRBJ1-2; D unresolved. The germline CDR1 and CDR2 sequences are DFQATT and SNEGSKA (reference sequence). Trimming shortened V by 4 bases and J by 7 bases, and 13 bases separated the two germline ends. The CDR3 runs 12 residues. The CDR3 reads CSATPTVRGYTF. The CDR3 nucleotides read TGCAGTGCTACCCCGACGGTCCGTGGCTACACCTTC.

This rearrangement joins TRBV12-5 to TRBJ2-1, with D maybe TRBD1 (5 bases). Trimming took off 3 bases at V and 8 bases at J, with 17 bases between the two ends. Germline-derived CDR1 and CDR2 are LGHNT and FRNRAP. The CDR3 extends over 15 amino acids. Here the CDR3 reads CASGFESRVFYEQFF. The CDR3 DNA reads TGTGCTAGTGGTTTTGAATCCAGGGTCTTTTATGAGCAGTTCTTC.

This clone is termed medium-sized. A much larger clone lies one base from this, so it may be a read error. The rearrangement links TRBV15 to TRBJ1-6; a possible D gene is TRBD1 (6 bases). Germline V gene lookup returns CDR1 LNHNV and CDR2 YYDKDF (reference sequence). CDR3 length: 14 residues. CDR3 protein: CATIRGGGNSPLHF. As DNA, the CDR3 is TGTGCCACCATCAGAGGGGGGGGGAATTCACCCCTCCACTTT.

This clone was recorded at least ten times. V and J are TRBV20-1 and TRBJ2-1, with TRBD2 as a possible D gene (6 bases). Trimming cost V 6 bases and J 8 bases, with 20 bases left between them. The CDR3 has 14 residues. Germline V CDR1 and CDR2: DFQATT, SNEGSKA (reference sequence). For the CDR3, the DNA is TGCAGTGCCAGGGACTCCCTCTCGGGCCATGAGCAGTTCTTC. Protein sequence: CSARDSLSGHEQFF.

This clone came up many times. The J gene is TRBJ2-1, the V gene TRBV3-1, with 12 bases lining up with TRBD1. Per germline, CDR1 LGHDT and CDR2 YNNKEL (reference sequence). V lost 4 bases to trimming and J lost 7 bases; unmatched junction nucleotides: 5. The CDR3 consists of 15 residues. The CDR3 nucleotides read TGTGCCAGCAGCCGGGGACAGGGGGCGTCTAATGAGCAGTTCTTC. Its translation: CASSRGQGASNEQFF.

The sample holds many counts of this clone. This chain connects TRBV29-1 to TRBJ1-2; no definite D call. V was cut by 2 bases and J by 4 bases, with 11 bases left in between. The CDR3 covers 13 residues. Germline loops: CDR1 SQVTM, CDR2 ANQGSEA. The CDR3 reads CSVEWRHSYGYTF. The CDR3 DNA is TGCAGCGTTGAATGGCGTCACTCCTATGGCTACACCTTC.

CDR3 bases: TGTGCCAGCAGTCCGCAGGTTACTGGGGCCAACGTCCTGACTTTC. Protein product: CASSPQVTGANVLTF. The chain carries TRBV3-1 and TRBJ2-6; D not certain. CDR3 length: 15 residues. The V gene's germline CDR1 is LGHDT and CDR2 YNNKEL (reference sequence). V was clipped by 6 bases and J by 2 bases, with 11 bases between them. Full variable domain (rest looked up from reference TRBV3-1 and TRBJ2-6): DTAVSQTPKYLVTQMGNDKSIKCEQNLGHDTMYWYKQDSKKFLKIMFSYNNKELIINETVPNRFSPKSPDKAHLNLHINSLELGDSAVYFCASSPQVTGANVLTFGAGSRLTVL.

The sample holds many counts of this clone. This chain connects TRBV19 to TRBJ2-3; 7 bases are a match to TRBD2. This CDR3 spans 14 amino acids. Germline values: CDR1 LNHDA, CDR2 SQIVND (reference sequence). With 4 bases clipped from V and 3 bases from J, the junction kept 4 bases outside the gene matches. In DNA, the CDR3 is TGTGCCAGTAGTAGCGGGAGTTGGACAGATACGCAGTATTTT. Amino acid sequence: CASSSGSWTDTQYF.

This clone was seen only a few times. The chain recombines TRBV6-2 or TRBV6-3 with TRBJ1-2, with D unresolved. The CDR3 has 16 residues. The V and J ends lost 7 bases and 10 bases respectively, with 28 bases between them. Germline assignment: CDR1 MNHEY and CDR2 SVGEGT. CDR3: CASIPNEAGPNKVYTF. The CDR3 coding sequence is TGTGCCAGCATTCCTAATGAAGCCGGGCCTAATAAAGTCTACACCTTC.